This TCR beta chain came from a study of HIV-infected patients and healthy controls. General study points: In healthy controls, MAIT alpha CDR3s were common; in HIV+ repertoires, severely depleted. Apparent post-therapy Gini recovery among HIV-infected patients was not reproduced with size-matched repertoires. Significant mean usage differences between HIV-infected patients and controls involved eight alpha and eight beta V genes.

Alpha and beta constant-region primers primed reverse transcription of 400 to 500 ng RNA. Each of the alpha and beta chains got its own library through chain-specific third strand synthesis with indices. After a brief PCR adding P5, P7 and a second index, roughly 25 amplification cycles followed. MiXCR was run by TCRdb on the 5' RACE reads, yielding one entry per CDR3 protein. This sample yields about 17,000 distinct CDR3 sequences, of which 10% are seen a single time; around 3.1% belongs to the top ten. The V and J ends lost 5 bases and 3 bases respectively, with 13 bases between them. The CDR3 sequence is 14 residues long. Germline CDR1 and CDR2: DFQATT and SNEGSKA (reference sequence). There are many counts of this clonotype. Its antigen is unknown. No cell fractionation was done, so the repertoire covers all unsorted peripheral blood T cells.

The sequencing sample was made of blood. This TCR was sampled from an adult in good health. The chain combines TRBV20-1 with TRBJ2-2; a weak D match, TRBD1 (6 bases). The CDR3 spells CSAPRYRDTGELFF. CDR3 in DNA: TGCAGTGCTCCGAGGTACAGGGACACCGGGGAGCTGTTTTTT.